This T cell receptor beta chain originates from a study of cytomegalovirus exposure and HLA in healthy donors. Across the whole study: Researchers found that roughly 80% of over 350 genotyped donors fell within the Caucasian-associated ancestry cluster.

Whole-study findings and limits: The later analysis indicated that the majority of CMV-associated TCR beta chains appeared HLA-restricted. Donor immune exposure was known only as CMV serostatus.

The PCR used 60 Vbeta and 13 Jbeta primers. Sequencing was performed with immunoSEQ multiplex PCR; in TCRdb, only in-frame clones are kept and a portion is missing. The sample has 240,000 or so clones, 82% seen once. This CDR3 has 17 residues. CDR1 is MNHEY and CDR2 is SMNVEV in the germline V gene (reference sequence). The ends lost 0 bases at V and 4 bases at J; junction bases unmatched: 9. Points on this clone: No antigen is known for it.

The chain uses TRBV27 and TRBJ2-7; TRBD1 aligns across 10 bases. The origin of this receptor is a middle-aged woman in good health and CMV-seropositive. The material sequenced was PBMCs. The CDR3: CASSLSIRTGGLYEQYF. CDR3 sequence (DNA): TGTGCCAGCAGTTTATCGATTCGGACAGGGGGATTATACGAGCAGTACTTC.